These T cell receptor beta chains were read from a single sample in a study of cytomegalovirus exposure and HLA in healthy donors. Assay: immunoSEQ multiplex PCR; the TCRdb copy retains only in-frame clones and omits some. The sample has 150,000 to 180,000 clones; around 88% are singletons. The source material was PBMCs. These receptors came from a man between 18 and 29 years old in good health and CMV-seropositive. Each CDR3 is given with its conserved first and last residue. Each record gives: D gene, V gene, clone size, J gene, CDR3 DNA, CDR3 protein. The D gene is left open where the match is weak. The size of a clone is reported for some rows only, either as once, few or many, or as a class for expanded clones.

>TRBD2|TRBV5-4|.|TRBJ2-1
TGTGCCAGCAGCCCACCCCCCCTAGCGGGCTACAATGAGCAGTTCTTC
CASSPPPLAGYNEQFF
>.|TRBV11-2|once|TRBJ2-1
TGTGCCAGCAGCTTAGTGGAGGGAGTGCGTAATGAGCAGTTCTTC
CASSLVEGVRNEQFF
>TRBD1|TRBV6-1|.|TRBJ1-3
TGTGCCAGCAGTCCAGGGGGTTCCTCTGGAAACACCATATATTTT
CASSPGGSSGNTIYF
>TRBD2|TRBV11-3|.|TRBJ2-2
TGTGCCAGCAGCCATCTAGCGGGGGGCGCGAACACCGGGGAGCTGTTTTTT
CASSHLAGGANTGELFF
>TRBD1|TRBV27|.|TRBJ2-1
TGTGCCAGCAGCCCCGGGACAGGGGTCCCCTTTGTCTCCTACAATGAGCAGTTCTTC
CASSPGTGVPFVSYNEQFF
>.|TRBV6-5|.|TRBJ1-1
TGTGCCAGCAATTACGGGGGGATCGGTACTGAAGCTTTCTTT
CASNYGGIGTEAFF
>.|TRBV6-5|.|TRBJ1-2
TGTGCCAGCAGTGCGGGGAGGTACTATGGCTACACCTTC
CASSAGRYYGYTF
>TRBD2|TRBV5-1|.|TRBJ2-7
TGCGCCAGCAGCTTAGCGGGGAACTCCTACGAGCAGTACTTC
CASSLAGNSYEQYF
>TRBD1|TRBV5-6|.|TRBJ1-3
TGTGCCAGCAGTTCCGACAGGGTATCTGGAAACACCATATATTTT
CASSSDRVSGNTIYF
>.|TRBV5-6|once|TRBJ1-5
TGTGCCAGCAGCTTATCGGCAGGGAATCAGCCCCAGCATTTT
CASSLSAGNQPQHF
>.|TRBV2|.|TRBJ1-2
TGTGCCAGCAGCCCGGACAGTCTGAGAGGCTACACCTTC
CASSPDSLRGYTF
>TRBD2|TRBV7-2|.|TRBJ2-1
TGTGCCAGCAGCGGACCGGGGGGCTCCTACAATGAGCAGTTCTTC
CASSGPGGSYNEQFF
>.|TRBV6-5|.|TRBJ1-2
TGTGCCAGCAGTTACTCGGCGGGCAGCCACTATGGCTACACCTTC
CASSYSAGSHYGYTF
>TRBD1|TRBV27|.|TRBJ2-7
TGTGCCAGCAGTAGTTACAGGGGACAGGGGAGAGGCGAGCAGTACTTC
CASSSYRGQGRGEQYF
>.|TRBV29-1|.|TRBJ2-7
TGCAGCGTTGAAGAAAGGCAGCAGGGAGGGGGAGGTTACGAGCAGTACTTC
CSVEERQQGGGGYEQYF